A selection of T cell receptor beta chains follows, all from one sample in a study of technical replicates of blood from a few donors. The assay was immunoSEQ multiplex PCR, and TCRdb's table has in-frame clones only and misses some. The data show roughly 14,000 clones, around 80% seen once. The source material was PBMCs. Receptors originate from a human donor in good health. CDR3s include the opening cysteine and the closing phenylalanine or tryptophan. The order of the fields is J gene, V gene, D gene, clone size, CDR3 protein, CDR3 DNA. The D gene is left open where the match is weak. Only part of the rows carry a size: once, few, many, or a class if the clone is expanded.

j_call: TRBJ2-5
v_call: TRBV10-1
d_call: TRBD2
clone_size: NA
cdr3_aa: CASSAGGETQYF
cdr3_nt: TGCGCCAGCAGCGCGGGAGGAGAGACCCAGTACTTC

j_call: TRBJ2-5
v_call: TRBV27
d_call: NA
clone_size: NA
cdr3_aa: CASRTGSSSVETQYF
cdr3_nt: TGTGCCAGCAGGACAGGGAGTTCTAGCGTAGAGACCCAGTACTTC

j_call: TRBJ2-3
v_call: TRBV6-6
d_call: NA
clone_size: NA
cdr3_aa: CASSLVTDTQYF
cdr3_nt: TGTGCCAGCAGCTTAGTCACAGATACGCAGTATTTT

j_call: TRBJ2-1
v_call: TRBV18
d_call: TRBD2
clone_size: NA
cdr3_aa: CASSPGHSSGTVYNEQFF
cdr3_nt: TGTGCCAGCTCACCTGGTCACTCTAGCGGGACCGTCTACAATGAGCAGTTCTTC

j_call: TRBJ1-1
v_call: TRBV27
d_call: NA
clone_size: NA
cdr3_aa: CASIKDKERNWNTEAFF
cdr3_nt: TGTGCCAGCATCAAGGACAAGGAGAGGAATTGGAACACTGAAGCTTTCTTT

j_call: TRBJ2-3
v_call: TRBV11-2
d_call: TRBD2
clone_size: NA
cdr3_aa: CASSLVRGSETDTQYF
cdr3_nt: TGTGCCAGCAGCTTAGTGCGGGGGAGTGAGACAGATACGCAGTATTTT

j_call: TRBJ2-2
v_call: TRBV10-1
d_call: TRBD2
clone_size: NA
cdr3_aa: CASSESRLAENTGELFF
cdr3_nt: TGCGCCAGCAGTGAGTCAAGACTAGCGGAAAACACCGGGGAGCTGTTTTTT

j_call: TRBJ2-2
v_call: TRBV7-8
d_call: NA
clone_size: NA
cdr3_aa: CASSALSGQNTGELFF
cdr3_nt: TGTGCCAGCAGCGCGTTATCGGGACAGAACACCGGGGAGCTGTTTTTT

j_call: TRBJ2-5
v_call: TRBV7-8
d_call: TRBD2
clone_size: NA
cdr3_aa: CASSPLGGDRRETQYF
cdr3_nt: TGTGCCAGCAGCCCTCTGGGGGGGGACCGAAGGGAGACCCAGTACTTC

j_call: TRBJ2-1
v_call: TRBV7-9
d_call: TRBD2
clone_size: NA
cdr3_aa: CASSLPHRLAGKGNEQFF
cdr3_nt: TGTGCCAGCAGCTTACCCCACCGACTAGCGGGAAAGGGGAATGAGCAGTTCTTC

j_call: TRBJ2-1
v_call: TRBV28
d_call: NA
clone_size: NA
cdr3_aa: CASSSPGAPYGSYNEQFF
cdr3_nt: TGTGCCAGCAGCTCGCCAGGGGCCCCCTATGGCTCCTACAATGAGCAGTTCTTC

j_call: TRBJ1-2
v_call: TRBV5-1
d_call: TRBD1
clone_size: NA
cdr3_aa: CASSFQDRSNYGYTF
cdr3_nt: TGCGCCAGCAGCTTTCAGGACAGGTCTAACTATGGCTACACCTTC

j_call: TRBJ2-7
v_call: TRBV9
d_call: NA
clone_size: NA
cdr3_aa: CASSVGLGEQYF
cdr3_nt: TGTGCCAGCAGCGTAGGGCTCGGGGAGCAGTACTTC

j_call: TRBJ2-5
v_call: TRBV25-1
d_call: NA
clone_size: NA
cdr3_aa: CASSESASETQYF
cdr3_nt: TGTGCCAGCAGTGAATCCGCTAGCGAGACCCAGTACTTC

j_call: TRBJ2-2
v_call: TRBV12-5
d_call: TRBD1
clone_size: once
cdr3_aa: CASGSSVGTGGTGELFF
cdr3_nt: TGTGCTAGTGGTTCTTCCGTCGGGACAGGGGGCACCGGGGAGCTGTTTTTT

j_call: TRBJ2-1
v_call: TRBV10-2
d_call: TRBD2
clone_size: NA
cdr3_aa: CASSPLAGAVNEQFF
cdr3_nt: TGCGCCAGCAGTCCACTAGCGGGAGCGGTTAATGAGCAGTTCTTC

j_call: TRBJ1-1
v_call: TRBV5-1
d_call: NA
clone_size: few
cdr3_aa: CASSIQALNTEAFF
cdr3_nt: TGCGCCAGCAGCATACAGGCTTTGAACACTGAAGCTTTCTTT

j_call: TRBJ2-7
v_call: TRBV5-1
d_call: TRBD1
clone_size: NA
cdr3_aa: CASRKSAQGSSYEQYF
cdr3_nt: TGCGCCAGCAGAAAGTCAGCACAGGGGAGCTCCTACGAGCAGTACTTC

j_call: TRBJ1-5
v_call: TRBV19
d_call: NA
clone_size: NA
cdr3_aa: CASSIDSLLGGYSNQPQHF
cdr3_nt: TGTGCCAGTAGTATAGATTCCCTTCTGGGAGGATATAGCAATCAGCCCCAGCATTTT

j_call: TRBJ2-6
v_call: TRBV7-2
d_call: TRBD1
clone_size: NA
cdr3_aa: CASSFEDRGGGANVLTF
cdr3_nt: TGTGCCAGCAGCTTCGAGGACAGGGGAGGTGGGGCCAACGTCCTGACTTTC

j_call: TRBJ2-1
v_call: TRBV9
d_call: TRBD2
clone_size: NA
cdr3_aa: CASSRTSGRAHDEQFF
cdr3_nt: TGTGCCAGCAGCAGGACTAGCGGGAGGGCCCACGATGAGCAGTTCTTC

j_call: TRBJ1-1
v_call: TRBV19
d_call: NA
clone_size: few
cdr3_aa: CASSQVEGGNTEAFF
cdr3_nt: TGTGCCAGTAGCCAAGTCGAGGGAGGGAACACTGAAGCTTTCTTT

j_call: TRBJ2-1
v_call: TRBV7-9
d_call: NA
clone_size: NA
cdr3_aa: CASSFGVYEQFF
cdr3_nt: TGTGCCAGCAGCTTTGGAGTGTATGAGCAGTTCTTC

j_call: TRBJ2-7
v_call: TRBV29-1
d_call: NA
clone_size: NA
cdr3_aa: CSVRGGTPYEQYF
cdr3_nt: TGCAGCGTCCGTGGGGGGACCCCCTACGAGCAGTACTTC

j_call: TRBJ2-3
v_call: TRBV6-1
d_call: TRBD2
clone_size: NA
cdr3_aa: CASSEAHGSGRDTQYF
cdr3_nt: TGTGCCAGCAGTGAAGCGCACGGTAGCGGGAGGGATACGCAGTATTTT

j_call: TRBJ2-7
v_call: TRBV19
d_call: NA
clone_size: NA
cdr3_aa: CASSMVRSSYEQYF
cdr3_nt: TGTGCCAGTAGTATGGTACGGAGCTCCTACGAGCAGTACTTC

j_call: TRBJ2-7
v_call: TRBV9
d_call: NA
clone_size: NA
cdr3_aa: CASSVQQASYEQYF
cdr3_nt: TGTGCCAGCAGCGTCCAACAGGCCTCCTACGAGCAGTACTTC

j_call: TRBJ2-1
v_call: TRBV7-9
d_call: TRBD1
clone_size: NA
cdr3_aa: CASSPTGGPYNEQFF
cdr3_nt: TGTGCCAGCAGCCCGACAGGGGGCCCCTACAATGAGCAGTTCTTC

j_call: TRBJ2-3
v_call: TRBV7-9
d_call: NA
clone_size: NA
cdr3_aa: CASSFLTGESTDTQYF
cdr3_nt: TGTGCCAGCAGCTTCCTTACGGGGGAAAGCACAGATACGCAGTATTTT

j_call: TRBJ1-1
v_call: TRBV6-1
d_call: NA
clone_size: NA
cdr3_aa: CASSESPPSLQRYTEAFF
cdr3_nt: TGTGCCAGCAGTGAATCCCCTCCCAGTTTACAGCGGTACACTGAAGCTTTCTTT

j_call: TRBJ2-1
v_call: TRBV7-6
d_call: NA
clone_size: few
cdr3_aa: CASSPTGGLQFF
cdr3_nt: TGTGCCAGCAGCCCAACAGGAGGGTTGCAGTTCTTC